A selection of T cell receptor beta chains follows, all from one sample in a study of cytomegalovirus exposure and HLA in healthy donors. Generated by immunoSEQ multiplex PCR, the TCRdb table keeps only in-frame clones and is missing some. The table has some 150,000 clones, more than 8% seen once. The sequenced sample was PBMCs. The receptors derive from a man aged 45-65 years in good health and CMV-seronegative. Both conserved end residues are part of each CDR3. D genes are given only for firm matches. A clone size is listed for some rows: how often the clone was seen (once, few, many), or a class if it is expanded.

V gene	J gene	D gene	clone size	CDR3 protein	CDR3 DNA
TRBV9	TRBJ2-3	NA	NA	CASSESNTDTQYF	TGTGCCAGCAGTGAGAGCAACACAGATACGCAGTATTTT
TRBV28	TRBJ2-6	NA	NA	CASRESSGANVLTF	TGTGCCAGCAGAGAGTCCTCTGGGGCCAACGTCCTGACTTTC
TRBV9	TRBJ2-2	NA	few	CASSGRTNTGELFF	TGTGCCAGCAGCGGGAGGACGAACACCGGGGAGCTGTTTTTT
TRBV30	TRBJ2-1	TRBD2	few	CAWRSTSGGPSEQFF	TGTGCCTGGAGGTCGACTAGCGGGGGGCCGAGTGAGCAGTTCTTC
TRBV10-1	TRBJ2-5	TRBD2	NA	CASRQDSRTSGRSQETQYF	TGCGCCAGCAGACAGGACTCCCGGACTAGCGGGAGGTCCCAAGAGACCCAGTACTTC
TRBV9	TRBJ2-2	NA	NA	CASSVGGRELHTGELFF	TGTGCCAGCAGCGTAGGGGGCCGGGAGTTGCACACCGGGGAGCTGTTTTTT
TRBV2	TRBJ2-2	NA	NA	CASSVLSGWTGELFF	TGTGCCAGCAGTGTTTTGAGCGGGTGGACCGGGGAGCTGTTTTTT
TRBV11-2	TRBJ2-1	NA	NA	CASSLEGGAWNEQFF	TGTGCCAGCAGCTTAGAAGGGGGGGCCTGGAATGAGCAGTTCTTC
TRBV5-1	TRBJ2-1	TRBD1	NA	CASSGGRGHYNEQFF	TGCGCCAGCAGCGGGGGCAGGGGGCATTACAATGAGCAGTTCTTC
TRBV10-1	TRBJ2-7	NA	NA	CASSMSSYEQYF	TGCGCCAGCAGCATGAGCTCCTACGAGCAGTACTTC
TRBV6-1	TRBJ2-1	TRBD2	few	CASGTTYNEQFF	TGTGCCAGCGGGACTACCTACAATGAGCAGTTCTTC
TRBV19	TRBJ2-3	NA	NA	CASSIKASAGFADTQYF	TGTGCCAGTAGTATCAAAGCCTCCGCTGGTTTTGCAGATACGCAGTATTTT
TRBV5-5	TRBJ2-3	TRBD1	few	CASSSTGGGGSDTQYF	TGTGCCAGCAGCTCAACAGGGGGCGGTGGCTCAGATACGCAGTATTTT
TRBV5-8	TRBJ2-2	NA	few	CASSLGQDLRGTGELFF	TGTGCCAGCAGCTTGGGACAGGACCTCCGGGGTACCGGGGAGCTGTTTTTT
TRBV5-1	TRBJ2-1	TRBD2	few	CASSLWTSGDNEQFF	TGCGCCAGCAGCCTCTGGACTAGCGGTGACAATGAGCAGTTCTTC
TRBV19	TRBJ1-1	NA	few	CASSPSGRGNTEAFF	TGTGCCAGTAGTCCCTCGGGCAGGGGGAACACTGAAGCTTTCTTT
TRBV11-3	TRBJ2-1	TRBD2	NA	CASSSRTSGRASFEQFF	TGTGCCAGCAGCTCACGGACTAGCGGGAGGGCGTCCTTTGAGCAGTTCTTC
TRBV18	TRBJ1-3	NA	few	CASSPSGTGNTIYF	TGTGCCAGCTCACCGTCAGGGACTGGAAACACCATATATTTT
TRBV5-6	TRBJ2-3	TRBD2	few	CASSLARGGFTQYF	TGTGCCAGCAGCTTGGCTCGGGGGGGCTTTACGCAGTATTTT
TRBV6-1	TRBJ1-2	TRBD1	NA	CASRTGYNGYTF	TGTGCCAGCAGGACAGGGTACAATGGCTACACCTTC
TRBV11-2	TRBJ2-7	NA	NA	CASSPTGSDEQYF	TGTGCCAGCAGCCCGACAGGATCCGACGAGCAGTACTTC
TRBV11-2	TRBJ2-7	TRBD2	NA	CASSPAGGRKSEQYF	TGTGCCAGCAGCCCAGCTGGCGGGAGAAAAAGCGAGCAGTACTTC
TRBV4-2	TRBJ1-2	NA	few	CASSQERGPYYGYTF	TGTGCCAGCAGCCAAGAACGAGGGCCTTACTATGGCTACACCTTC
TRBV28	TRBJ2-5	TRBD1	NA	CASSARTGGRETQYF	TGTGCCAGCAGTGCCAGGACAGGGGGCCGGGAGACCCAGTACTTC
TRBV4-2	TRBJ2-7	TRBD1	NA	CASSPSEDRAAYEQYF	TGTGCCAGCAGCCCCAGCGAGGACAGGGCGGCCTACGAGCAGTACTTC
TRBV6-1	TRBJ2-6	TRBD1	NA	CASSETGTGANVLTF	TGTGCCAGCAGCGAGACAGGGACTGGGGCCAACGTCCTGACTTTC
TRBV6-1	TRBJ1-1	NA	NA	CASRGPSSTEAFF	TGTGCCAGCAGGGGGCCATCGAGTACTGAAGCTTTCTTT
TRBV6-6	TRBJ1-3	NA	few	CASRGGGERNTIYF	TGTGCCAGCAGGGGGGGAGGGGAAAGAAACACCATATATTTT
TRBV28	TRBJ2-5	NA	few	CASSPGDTETQYF	TGTGCCAGCAGTCCTGGTGACACGGAGACCCAGTACTTC
TRBV9	TRBJ1-4	NA	few	CASSIGGGSTNEKLFF	TGTGCCAGCAGCATCGGGGGGGGTTCAACTAATGAAAAACTGTTTTTT
TRBV7-2	TRBJ2-7	NA	NA	CASSATGIQAGEQYF	TGTGCCAGCAGCGCTACCGGGATCCAAGCCGGCGAGCAGTACTTC
TRBV2	TRBJ2-7	TRBD1	few	CASSIRQGTNEQYF	TGTGCCAGCAGTATCCGACAGGGGACCAACGAGCAGTACTTC
TRBV4-1	TRBJ1-4	NA	NA	CASSQSARDGEKLFF	TGCGCCAGCAGCCAATCCGCCAGGGATGGTGAAAAACTGTTTTTT
TRBV28	TRBJ2-3	TRBD2	few	CASSPGGALSDTQYF	TGTGCCAGCAGCCCGGGGGGGGCTCTCTCCGATACGCAGTATTTT
TRBV10-3	TRBJ1-2	TRBD1	few	CAITGLPGGGGYTF	TGTGCCATCACGGGGCTACCAGGGGGCGGCGGCTACACCTTC
TRBV11-2	TRBJ2-1	NA	few	CASSSLGIEQFF	TGTGCCAGCAGCTCCCTCGGGATTGAGCAGTTCTTC
TRBV7-3	TRBJ2-1	NA	few	CASSLPRDYNEQFF	TGTGCCAGCAGCTTGCCCAGGGATTACAATGAGCAGTTCTTC
TRBV18	TRBJ2-7	NA	few	CASSLMSPGTRGEQYF	TGTGCCAGCTCACTAATGTCGCCGGGGACTCGGGGGGAGCAGTACTTC
TRBV18	TRBJ1-2	NA	NA	CASSPSYRADYGYTF	TGTGCCAGCTCACCATCTTACAGGGCCGACTATGGCTACACCTTC
TRBV5-1	TRBJ2-1	TRBD1	few	CASSPGQGSYGEQFF	TGCGCCAGCAGCCCGGGACAGGGAAGCTATGGTGAGCAGTTCTTC
TRBV6-1	TRBJ2-7	NA	NA	CASSEQGEAYEQYF	TGTGCCAGCAGTGAACAGGGGGAGGCCTACGAGCAGTACTTC
TRBV18	TRBJ2-6	TRBD2	NA	CASSADKGLAGDLAGANVLTF	TGTGCCAGCTCAGCTGACAAGGGTCTAGCGGGGGACCTAGCTGGGGCCAACGTCCTGACTTTC